These 29 T cell receptor beta chains came from one sample sequenced in a study of blood T cells in healthy people across ages. Combining a sample-barcoded 5' primer with a J-beta primer mix, a second PCR ran for about 7 to 12 cycles. Each CDR3 protein gets one entry after TCRdb re-called the 5' RACE reads with MiXCR. This table has 380,000 or so distinct CDR3 sequences, 50% to 60% appearing once. Input material: blood. The receptor source for this set is a man aged 55 to 70 in good health.

The gene calls are TRBV6-1 and TRBJ1-1, with D tentatively TRBD1 (6 bases). CDR1 is MNHNS and CDR2 is SASEGT in the germline V gene. The CDR3 runs 14 residues. Trimming removed 3 bases at V and 5 bases at J, with 13 bases between. The DNA of the CDR3 is TGTGCCAGCAGTGACCAACAGGGTCGGACTGAAGCTTTCTTT. Protein: CASSDQQGRTEAFF.

The J gene is TRBJ2-3, the V gene TRBV27, with 9 bases fitting TRBD2. The germline CDR1 and CDR2 sequences are MNHEY and SMNVEV (reference sequence). Unmatched junction bases numbered 8, after V lost 3 bases and J lost 1 base. The CDR3 length is 17 residues. The CDR3 DNA reads as TGTGCCAGCAGTTTGGATTTAGCGGGAGTTGGCACAGATACGCAGTATTTT. Protein: CASSLDLAGVGTDTQYF.

This chain links TRBV11-2 with TRBJ2-1; 10 bases fit TRBD1. Unmatched junction bases numbered 19, after V lost 5 bases and J lost 0 bases. Germline assignment: CDR1 SGHAT and CDR2 FQNNGV. The CDR3 is 21 amino acids. CDR3 loop: CASSPRGPGQGWVSSYNEQFF. CDR3 DNA sequence: TGTGCCAGCAGCCCTAGGGGACCGGGACAGGGGTGGGTTAGCTCCTACAATGAGCAGTTCTTC.

The chain uses TRBV19 and TRBJ2-7; D not certain. The CDR3 is 14 amino acids. Germline V gene data show CDR1 as LNHDA and CDR2 as SQIVND (reference sequence). The V end was cut by 1 base, the J end by 7 bases, with 14 bases between. CDR3 in DNA: TGTGCCAGTAGTATAGGTACCTCCCCAGAAGAGCAGTACTTC. As protein: CASSIGTSPEEQYF.

The table lists this clonotype with a few counts. V gene TRBV9 combines with J gene TRBJ2-1, with 12 bases aligning to TRBD2. The CDR3 contains 15 residues. V shed 3 bases, J shed 6 bases, and the junction held 4 bases outside the gene matches. Per the germline V gene, CDR1 is SGDLS and CDR2 is YYNGEE. The CDR3 spells CASSATSGRSNEQFF. CDR3 DNA: TGTGCCAGCAGCGCGACTAGCGGGAGATCCAATGAGCAGTTCTTC.

This clonotype was seen more than once but under ten times. A read error is possible here, since a much larger clone lies one base away. The V gene is TRBV6-6, the J gene TRBJ2-5; 8 nucleotides line up with TRBD2. In germline, CDR1 is MNHNY, CDR2 SVGAGI (reference sequence). V trimming: 4 bases; J trimming: 11 bases; junction bases outside the gene matches: 18. The length of the CDR3 is 16 residues. The CDR3 DNA is TGTGCCAGCAGTTCGCAAGGGACTAGTTTTGGGAATGAGCAGTACTTC. This codes for CASSSQGTSFGNEQYF.

The chain recombines TRBV11-2 with TRBJ2-5; no firm D call. Germline CDR1 and CDR2: SGHAT and FQNNGV. V lost 0 bases, J lost 4 bases, and 3 bases lay in between. CDR3 length: 12 amino acids. CDR3 sequence: CASSLDIETQYF. The CDR3 bases are TGTGCCAGCAGCTTAGATATAGAGACCCAGTACTTC.

In the case of this clonotype: The junction and the germline gene differ at one end; a read error may be behind it. J is TRBJ2-7 and V is TRBV10-3; D is ambiguous. The CDR3 covers 13 residues. The germline CDR1 and CDR2 sequences are ENHRY and SYGVKD. In DNA form, the CDR3 reads TGTGCCATCGGTGACGGCAGCACCTACGAGCAGTACTTC. This codes for CAIGDGSTYEQYF.

For this clonotype: An end of the junction does not agree with germline; a read error may underlie this. The chain has TRBV30 and TRBJ1-2; no definite D call. The CDR3 spans 11 residues. Germline CDR1 and CDR2: GTSNPN and SVGIG (reference sequence). CDR3 coding DNA: TGTGCCGGGAGTCCCGGGGATGGCTACACCTTC. This gives the protein CAGSPGDGYTF.

This clonotype was found a few times. The J gene is TRBJ2-3, the V gene TRBV7-2; 8 bases line up with TRBD2. The CDR3 is made up of 15 amino acids. V was clipped by 8 bases and J by 5 bases; unmatched bases: 12. Germline CDR1 is SGHTA and CDR2 is FQGNSA. CDR3 amino acids: CASGASTGRVDTQYF. DNA for the CDR3: TGTGCCAGCGGGGCGAGTACCGGGAGGGTAGATACGCAGTATTTT.

This clonotype was found a few times. The V and J genes are TRBV28 and TRBJ2-7; the D is unclear. CDR3 length: 12 residues. Trimming removed 5 bases from V and 3 bases from J, with 8 bases in between. CDR1 and CDR2 (germline): MDHEN, SYDVKM. This chain's CDR3 is CASSTPHYEQYF. The CDR3 coding sequence is TGTGCCAGCAGTACCCCTCACTACGAGCAGTACTTC. Based on the CDR3 plus reference TRBV28 and TRBJ2-7, the full variable domain is DVKVTQSSRYLVKRTGEKVFLECVQDMDHENMFWYRQDPGLGLRLIYFSYDVKMKEKGDIPEGYSVSREKKERFSLILESASTNQTSMYLCASSTPHYEQYFGPGTRLTVT.

This clonotype was seen only a few times. The chain joins TRBV20-1 to TRBJ2-5, with D perhaps being TRBD1 or TRBD2 (6 bases each). This CDR3 is built from 13 residues. CDR1 DFQATT and CDR2 SNEGSKA come from the germline V gene (reference sequence). In nucleotides, the CDR3 is TGCAGGACCCAGAGGGGGGATCGGGAGACCCAGTACTTC. Amino acid sequence: CRTQRGDRETQYF.

With respect to this clonotype: Given a much more abundant clone one base away, this may be a read error. The V and J genes are TRBV6-2 or TRBV6-3 and TRBJ2-3, with D possibly being TRBD1 or TRBD2 (5 bases each). The CDR3 has 14 residues. With 5 bases removed from V and 2 bases from J, the gap between germline ends came to 11 bases. The germline V gene has CDR1 MNHEY and CDR2 SVGEGT. The CDR3 is CASSRQRVTDTQYF. In DNA, the CDR3 is TGTGCCAGCAGTCGACAGAGGGTCACAGATACGCAGTATTTT.

In DNA form, the CDR3 reads TGTGCCAGCAGCCCAGGGGCGCGGGAGACCCAGTACTTC. Translating it yields CASSPGARETQYF. This chain uses TRBV11-1 with TRBJ2-7; the D gene is possibly TRBD1 (6 bases). The J call may be mistaken, given a closer DNA end match to TRBJ2-5. Germline loops: CDR1 SGHAT, CDR2 FQDESV (reference sequence). CDR3 length: 13 amino acids.

This clonotype was recorded a few times. V and J are TRBV5-1 and TRBJ1-2; possible D gene TRBD1, 5 bases. Germline V gives CDR1 SGHRS, CDR2 YFSETQ. The CDR3 extends over 15 amino acids. V lost 0 bases and J 7 bases, leaving 16 bases between the germline ends. This CDR3 is CASSLGGTREAGYTF. The CDR3 DNA reads TGCGCCAGCAGCTTGGGAGGGACCCGGGAGGCTGGCTACACCTTC.

This clonotype was found once. The chain uses TRBV7-2 and TRBJ2-3; maybe TRBD2 (6 bases). The CDR3 covers 16 residues. Germline values: CDR1 SGHTA, CDR2 FQGNSA. Deletions cut 5 bases from V and 0 bases from J, with 15 bases between. CDR3 DNA: TGTGCCAGCAGCCAACGGCCGACTAGTAGCACAGATACGCAGTATTTT. Its protein is CASSQRPTSSTDTQYF.

The chain couples TRBV7-2 to TRBJ2-3; TRBD1 agrees at 7 bases. V was clipped by 0 bases and J by 4 bases; unmatched bases: 7. Germline V gives CDR1 SGHTA, CDR2 FQGNSA. This CDR3 is built from 16 residues. In DNA form, the CDR3 reads TGTGCCAGCAGCTTAGCGAAGGACAGGTTCTCAGATACGCAGTATTTT. Translated: CASSLAKDRFSDTQYF.

The chain joins TRBV7-9 to TRBJ2-2; D is tentatively TRBD1 or TRBD2 (5 bases each). Germline CDR1 is SEHNR and CDR2 is FQNEAQ (reference sequence). Trimming took 11 bases from V and 7 from J, leaving 17 bases between them. The CDR3 is 13 residues long. CDR3 amino acids: CAVGDSPGGELFF. The CDR3, as DNA: TGTGCCGTGGGGGATTCTCCAGGCGGGGAGCTGTTTTTT.

This rearrangement joins TRBV5-1 to TRBJ2-3; weak D call: TRBD2 (6 bases). The V end was cut by 0 bases, the J end by 5 bases, with 10 bases between. This CDR3 is 14 amino acids long. CDR1 is SGHRS, CDR2 YFSETQ, per germline. The CDR3 is CASSLGTTLDTQYF. The CDR3 nucleotides are TGCGCCAGCAGCTTGGGGACTACGTTAGATACGCAGTATTTT. The full variable domain, its missing parts supplied by reference TRBV5-1 and TRBJ2-3, is KAGVTQTPRYLIKTRGQQVTLSCSPISGHRSVSWYQQTPGQGLQFLFEYFSETQRNKGNFPGRFSGRQFSNSRSEMNVSTLELGDSALYLCASSLGTTLDTQYFGPGTRLTVL.

The V gene is TRBV27, the J gene TRBJ2-7, with D possibly called TRBD1 or TRBD2 (5 bases each). This CDR3 comprises 15 residues. V shed 3 bases and J shed 0 bases, with 12 bases lying between them. Germline loops: CDR1 MNHEY, CDR2 SMNVEV (reference sequence). The CDR3 bases are TGTGCCAGCAGTTTGTTAACGGGGCTCTCCTACGAGCAGTACTTC. It encodes CASSLLTGLSYEQYF.

This rearrangement joins TRBV6-4 to TRBJ2-1; TRBD2 aligns across 7 bases. V shed 0 bases and J 4 bases; nucleotides not matched to a gene: 6. Germline CDR1 is MRHNA and CDR2 is SNTAGT. This CDR3 is built from 16 residues. CDR3 sequence: CASSDSTRGGYNEQFF. For the CDR3, the DNA is TGTGCCAGCAGTGACTCGACTCGCGGGGGTTACAATGAGCAGTTCTTC.

A few counts support this clonotype. The J gene is TRBJ1-4, the V gene TRBV4-3, with 7 bases that match TRBD1. V dropped 1 base and J dropped 5; count of bases not matched to a gene: 10. This CDR3 contains 17 residues. Looked up from germline, CDR1 is LGHNA and CDR2 is YSLEER. CDR3 protein: CASSQGGRGVENEKLFF. Here the CDR3 DNA reads TGCGCCAGCAGCCAAGGTGGCAGGGGGGTAGAGAATGAAAAACTGTTTTTT.

This chain connects TRBV30 to TRBJ2-5; 12 bases agree with TRBD2. The V and J ends lost 0 bases and 11 bases, in that order; junction bases with no gene match: 10. Germline assignment: CDR1 GTSNPN and CDR2 SVGIG (reference sequence). This CDR3 is 15 amino acids long. The CDR3, as DNA: TGTGCCTGGAGTGTAACTAGCGGGAGGTACAATGAGCAGTACTTC. Its translation: CAWSVTSGRYNEQYF.

The rearrangement links TRBV10-2 to TRBJ1-5; possible D gene TRBD1, 6 bases. This CDR3 is 15 amino acids long. Germline loops: CDR1 WSHSY, CDR2 SAAADI. Trimming stripped 0 bases from V and 2 bases from J, with 8 bases between. CDR3 nucleotides: TGCGCCAGCAGTGAGTCGGGGGCCCGCAATCAGCCCCAGCATTTT. Residues: CASSESGARNQPQHF.

The chain couples TRBV6-2 or TRBV6-3 to TRBJ2-5; TRBD1 might be the D (5 bases). V dropped 2 bases and J dropped 0 bases, with 13 bases sitting between them. The germline V gene has CDR1 MNHEY and CDR2 SVGEGT. This CDR3 comprises 16 residues. The chain's CDR3 is CASSYGRGPYQETQYF. The CDR3 region has the DNA TGTGCCAGCAGTTACGGAAGGGGCCCCTACCAAGAGACCCAGTACTTC.

Remarks on this clonotype: A clone one base away is much larger, so this may be a read error. The gene calls are TRBV3-1 and TRBJ2-5; D might be TRBD2 (5 bases). The CDR3 loop spans 13 amino acids. The V end was cut by 3 bases, the J end by 11 bases, with 16 bases between. Germline CDR1 LGHDT, CDR2 YNNKEL (reference sequence). The CDR3, as DNA: TGTGCCAGCAGCCATGGCCCAGGAGGTGAGCAGTACTTC. Translation gives CASSHGPGGEQYF.

The genes are TRBV21-1 and TRBJ2-5; the table's D call of TRBD1 was not tested on the DNA. TRBV21-1 is deemed a pseudogene. The CDR3 length is 16 residues. This CDR3 is CASSNSTGGRYNEQYF. CDR3 nucleotides: TGTGCCAGCAGCAACTCCACAGGGGGAAGATACAATGAGCAGTACTTC.

Worth noting for this clonotype: One junction end disagrees with the germline gene, perhaps due to a read error. Written as DNA, the CDR3 is TGCGCCGGCAGCTTGTGGGACAGGGACTACACCTTC. Translating gives CAGSLWDRDYTF. The chain recombines TRBV5-1 with TRBJ1-2; 9 bases are shared with TRBD1. Germline V gives CDR1 SGHRS, CDR2 YFSETQ. The CDR3 runs 12 residues. Looking up the rest from reference TRBV5-1 and TRBJ1-2 gives the full variable domain: KAGVTQTPRYLIKTRGQQVTLSCSPISGHRSVSWYQQTPGQGLQFLFEYFSETQRNKGNFPGRFSGRQFSNSRSEMNVSTLELGDSALYLCAGSLWDRDYTFGSGTRLTVV.

The V and J genes are TRBV3-1 and TRBJ2-7; TRBD2 might be the D (5 bases). Matching the DNA end better, TRBJ2-5 makes the J call doubtful. Per germline, CDR1 LGHDT and CDR2 YNNKEL (reference sequence). This CDR3 spans 14 amino acids. The CDR3: CASSQDRGSETQYF. The DNA of the CDR3 is TGTGCCAGCAGCCAAGATCGGGGTTCTGAGACCCAGTACTTC.